This T cell receptor beta chain appears in the sequencing data of a study of neurological immune-mediated disorders. The CDR3 sequence is 13 residues long. Germline V gene sequence: CDR1 LNHDA, CDR2 SQIVND (reference sequence). Trimming took off 7 bases at V and 6 bases at J, with 12 bases between the two ends. Each CDR3 protein gets one entry after TCRdb re-called the 5' RACE reads with MiXCR. Among approximately 130,000 distinct CDR3 sequences listed, about 3.2% were seen once. This clonotype occurred many times. The source material was PBMCs. The rearrangement uses TRBV19 and TRBJ1-4; D is unresolved. The clonotype originates from a woman aged 25 to 39 with multiple sclerosis. Here the CDR3 DNA reads TGTGCCAGTAAAAGCCTTTCAGATGAAAAACTGTTTTTT. This translates into CASKSLSDEKLFF. Variable domain in full (rest from reference TRBV19 and TRBJ1-4): DGGITQSPKYLFRKEGQNVTLSCEQNLNHDAMYWYRQDPGQGLRLIYYSQIVNDFQKGDIAEGYSVSREKKESFPLTVTSAQKNPTAFYLCASKSLSDEKLFFGSGTQLSVL.